This T cell receptor beta chain was sequenced for a study of shared clonotypes between healthy human individuals. Study-wide results and caveats: Generation probabilities of non-shared clonotypes were lower (relative to those shared by all four donors).

For this clone: Its target is not known.

Donors had no recently reported acute infections or vaccinations and were HIV-negative. V dropped 8 bases and J dropped 3 bases, with 5 bases sitting between them. Per the germline V gene, CDR1 is WNHNN and CDR2 is SYGVQD (reference sequence). This CDR3 is built from 10 residues. Genomic DNA from each subset was divided evenly over several immunoSEQ plates. Clones were sequenced by immunoSEQ multiplex PCR, and TCRdb holds only the in-frame ones, with some missing. The sample shows 600,000 to 750,000 clones, 55% to 75% of them seen only once. The TCR comes from a woman between 25 and 40 years old in good health. V is TRBV10-1 and J is TRBJ2-7; the D is unclear. Sequencing was carried out using memory CD4+ T cells sorted from blood. Noted subset: CD45RA-negative fraction. In nucleotides, the CDR3 is TGCGCCAGCTTGGACTACGAGCAGTACTTC. Translating gives CASLDYEQYF.